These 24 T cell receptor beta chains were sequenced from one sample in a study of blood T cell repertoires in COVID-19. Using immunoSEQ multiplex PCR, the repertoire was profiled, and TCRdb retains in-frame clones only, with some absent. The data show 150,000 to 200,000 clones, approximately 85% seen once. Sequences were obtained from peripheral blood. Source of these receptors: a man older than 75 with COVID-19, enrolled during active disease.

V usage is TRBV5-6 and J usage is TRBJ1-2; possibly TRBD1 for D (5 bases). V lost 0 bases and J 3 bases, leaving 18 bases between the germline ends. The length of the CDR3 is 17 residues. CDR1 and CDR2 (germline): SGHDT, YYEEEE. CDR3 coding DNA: TGTGCCAGCAGCTTGGGGGTAGGGAGGGGAAGCGACTATGGCTACACCTTC. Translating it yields CASSLGVGRGSDYGYTF.

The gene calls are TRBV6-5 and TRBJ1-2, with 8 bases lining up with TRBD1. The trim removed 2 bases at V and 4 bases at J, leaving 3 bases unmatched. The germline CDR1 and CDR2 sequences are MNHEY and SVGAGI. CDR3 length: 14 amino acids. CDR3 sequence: CASSYTTGGYGYTF. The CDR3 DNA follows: TGTGCCAGCAGTTACACTACAGGGGGCTATGGCTACACCTTC.

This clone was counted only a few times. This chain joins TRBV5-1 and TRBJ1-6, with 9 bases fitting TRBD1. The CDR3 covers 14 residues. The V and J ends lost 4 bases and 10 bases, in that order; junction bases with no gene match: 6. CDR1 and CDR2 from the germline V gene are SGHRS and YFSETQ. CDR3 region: CASSETGGSSPLHF. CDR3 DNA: TGCGCCAGCAGCGAGACAGGGGGAAGCTCACCCCTCCACTTT.

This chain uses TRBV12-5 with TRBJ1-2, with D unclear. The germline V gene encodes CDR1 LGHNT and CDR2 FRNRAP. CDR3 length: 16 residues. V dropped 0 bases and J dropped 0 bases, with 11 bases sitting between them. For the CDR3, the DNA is TGTGCTAGTGGTTTGGTACCTAGCAGAGCTAACTATGGCTACACCTTC. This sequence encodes CASGLVPSRANYGYTF.

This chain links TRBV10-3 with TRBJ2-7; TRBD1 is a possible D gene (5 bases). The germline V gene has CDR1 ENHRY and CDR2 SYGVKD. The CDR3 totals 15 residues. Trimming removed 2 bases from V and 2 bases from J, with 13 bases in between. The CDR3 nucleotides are TGTGCCATCAGTGAGGGGGCAGACCCTACCTACGAGCAGTACTTC. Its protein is CAISEGADPTYEQYF.

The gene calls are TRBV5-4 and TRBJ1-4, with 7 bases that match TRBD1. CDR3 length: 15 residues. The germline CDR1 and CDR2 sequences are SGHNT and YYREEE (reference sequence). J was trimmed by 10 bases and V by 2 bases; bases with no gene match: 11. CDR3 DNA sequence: TGTGCCAGCAGCTTCCGATCGACAGGGCTTGGAAAACTGTTTTTT. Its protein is CASSFRSTGLGKLFF.

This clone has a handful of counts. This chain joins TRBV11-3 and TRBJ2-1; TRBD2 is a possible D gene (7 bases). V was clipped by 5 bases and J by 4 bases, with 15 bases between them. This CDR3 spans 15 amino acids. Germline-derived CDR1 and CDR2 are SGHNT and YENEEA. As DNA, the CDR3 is TGTGCCAGCAGCCCCCTGGGGGGGCGTTACAATGAGCAGTTCTTC. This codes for CASSPLGGRYNEQFF.

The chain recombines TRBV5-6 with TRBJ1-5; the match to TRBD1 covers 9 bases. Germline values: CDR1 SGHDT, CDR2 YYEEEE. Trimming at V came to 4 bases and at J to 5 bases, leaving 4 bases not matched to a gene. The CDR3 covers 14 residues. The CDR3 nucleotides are TGTGCCAGCAGCGCTCGGACAGGGGATCAGCCCCAGCATTTT. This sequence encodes CASSARTGDQPQHF.

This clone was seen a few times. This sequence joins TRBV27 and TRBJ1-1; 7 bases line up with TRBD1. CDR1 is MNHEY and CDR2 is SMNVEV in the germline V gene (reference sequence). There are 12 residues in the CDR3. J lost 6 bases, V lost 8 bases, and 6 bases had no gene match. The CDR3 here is CASGLTGSEAFF. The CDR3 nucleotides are TGTGCCAGCGGACTGACAGGGTCTGAAGCTTTCTTT.

The CDR3 DNA reads TGTGCCAGCAGCTCGACAACGGCAGGTTACGGTGAAGCTTTCTTT. Amino acids: CASSSTTAGYGEAFF. This sequence joins TRBV11-3 and TRBJ1-1; no clear D gene. V lost 4 bases, J lost 7 bases, and 19 bases lay in between. Germline assignment: CDR1 SGHNT and CDR2 YENEEA. The CDR3 runs 15 residues.

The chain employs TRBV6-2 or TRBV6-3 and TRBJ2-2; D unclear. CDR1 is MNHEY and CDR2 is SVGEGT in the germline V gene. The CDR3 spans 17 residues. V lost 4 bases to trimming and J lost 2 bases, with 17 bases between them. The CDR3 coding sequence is TGTGCCAGCAGTTCCCGCGGCCTCTTACTAAACACCGGGGAGCTGTTTTTT. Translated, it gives CASSSRGLLLNTGELFF.

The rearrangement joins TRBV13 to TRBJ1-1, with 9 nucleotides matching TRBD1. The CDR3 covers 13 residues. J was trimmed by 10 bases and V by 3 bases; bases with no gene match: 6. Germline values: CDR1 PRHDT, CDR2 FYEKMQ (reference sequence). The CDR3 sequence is CASSFTGGRGAFF. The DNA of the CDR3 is TGTGCCAGCAGCTTTACAGGGGGCCGGGGAGCTTTCTTT.

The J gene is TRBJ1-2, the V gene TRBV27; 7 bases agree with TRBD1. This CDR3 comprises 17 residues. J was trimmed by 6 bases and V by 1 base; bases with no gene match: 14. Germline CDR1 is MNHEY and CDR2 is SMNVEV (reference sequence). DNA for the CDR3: TGTGCCAGCAGTTTATATGGAACCTCCGGGACAGACCATGGCTACACCTTC. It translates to CASSLYGTSGTDHGYTF.

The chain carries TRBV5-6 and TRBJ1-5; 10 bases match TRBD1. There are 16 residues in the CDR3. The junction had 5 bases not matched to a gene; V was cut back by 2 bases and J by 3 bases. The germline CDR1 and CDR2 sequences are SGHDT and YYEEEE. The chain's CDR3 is CASSFAGTGVNQPQHF. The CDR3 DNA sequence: TGTGCCAGCAGCTTTGCCGGGACAGGGGTCAATCAGCCCCAGCATTTT.

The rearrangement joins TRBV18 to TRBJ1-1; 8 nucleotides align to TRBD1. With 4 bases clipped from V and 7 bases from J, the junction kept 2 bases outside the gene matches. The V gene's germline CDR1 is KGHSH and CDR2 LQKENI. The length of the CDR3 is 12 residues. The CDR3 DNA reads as TGTGCCAGCTCACTCGGACAGGGTGAAGCTTTCTTT. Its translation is CASSLGQGEAFF.

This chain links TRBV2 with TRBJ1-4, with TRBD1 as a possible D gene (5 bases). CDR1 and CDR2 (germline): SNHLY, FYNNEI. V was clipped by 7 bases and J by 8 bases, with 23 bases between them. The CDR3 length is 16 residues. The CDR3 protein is CASTLGLPGGREKLFF. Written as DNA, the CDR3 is TGTGCCAGCACTTTAGGCCTCCCCGGGGGACGGGAAAAACTGTTTTTT.

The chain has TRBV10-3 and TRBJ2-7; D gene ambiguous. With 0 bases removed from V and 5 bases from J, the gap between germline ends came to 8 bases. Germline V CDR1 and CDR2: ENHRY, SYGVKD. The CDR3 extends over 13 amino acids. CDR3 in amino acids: CAISESPAHEQYF. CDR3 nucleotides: TGTGCCATCAGTGAGTCACCAGCGCACGAGCAGTACTTC.

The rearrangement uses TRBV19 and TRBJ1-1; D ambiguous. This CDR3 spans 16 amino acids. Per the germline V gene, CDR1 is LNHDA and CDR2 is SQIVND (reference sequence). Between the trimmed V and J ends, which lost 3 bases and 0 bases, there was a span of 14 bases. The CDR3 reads CASSILTASMNTEAFF. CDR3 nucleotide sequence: TGTGCCAGTAGTATTCTCACAGCATCCATGAACACTGAAGCTTTCTTT.

The chain's CDR3 is CASSPSSTGELFF. CDR3 nucleotides: TGTGCCAGCTCACCATCGAGCACCGGGGAGCTGTTTTTT. This chain connects TRBV18 to TRBJ2-2; D gene uncertain. The CDR3 is 13 amino acids. CDR1 is KGHSH, CDR2 LQKENI, per germline. Trimming stripped 2 bases from V and 4 bases from J, with 5 bases between. The variable domain in full, with the rest retrieved from reference TRBV18 and TRBJ2-2, is NAGVMQNPRHLVRRRGQEARLRCSPMKGHSHVYWYRQLPEEGLKFMVYLQKENIIDESGMPKERFSAEFPKEGPSILRIQQVVRGDSAAYFCASSPSSTGELFFGEGSRLTVL.

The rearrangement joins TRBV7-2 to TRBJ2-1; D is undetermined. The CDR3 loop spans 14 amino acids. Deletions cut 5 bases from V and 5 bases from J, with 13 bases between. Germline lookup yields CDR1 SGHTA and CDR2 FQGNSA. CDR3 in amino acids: CASSPPPRNNEQFF. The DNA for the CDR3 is TGTGCCAGCAGCCCCCCCCCGCGGAACAATGAGCAGTTCTTC.

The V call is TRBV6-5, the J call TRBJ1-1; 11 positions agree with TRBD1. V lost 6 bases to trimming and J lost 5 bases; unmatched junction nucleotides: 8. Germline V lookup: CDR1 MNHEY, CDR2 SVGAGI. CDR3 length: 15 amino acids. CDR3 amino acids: CASRGQGQGETEAFF. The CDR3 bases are TGTGCCAGCAGGGGCCAGGGACAGGGGGAAACTGAAGCTTTCTTT.

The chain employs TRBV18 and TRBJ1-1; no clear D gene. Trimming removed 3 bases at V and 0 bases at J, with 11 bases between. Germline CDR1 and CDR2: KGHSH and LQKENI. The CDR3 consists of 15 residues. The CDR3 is CASSPPGDVNTEAFF. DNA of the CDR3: TGTGCCAGCTCACCTCCGGGAGATGTGAACACTGAAGCTTTCTTT.

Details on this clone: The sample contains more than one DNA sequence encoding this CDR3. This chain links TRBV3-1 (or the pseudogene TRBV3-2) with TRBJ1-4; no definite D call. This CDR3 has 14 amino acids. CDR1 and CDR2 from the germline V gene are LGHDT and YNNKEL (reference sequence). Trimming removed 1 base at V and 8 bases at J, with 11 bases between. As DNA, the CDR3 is TGTGCCAGCAGCCAAGCCGTAGCTCAGGAAAAACTGTTTTTT. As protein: CASSQAVAQEKLFF.

In DNA, the CDR3 is TGTGCCAGCAGCCCCGCTCAGGGCTATGGCTACACCTTC. The encoded protein is CASSPAQGYGYTF. The chain links TRBV3-1 (or the pseudogene TRBV3-2) to TRBJ1-2, with a weak D call TRBD1 (5 bases). This CDR3 region has 13 residues. Looked up from germline, CDR1 is LGHDT and CDR2 is YNNKEL (reference sequence). Trimming took off 4 bases at V and 4 bases at J, with 10 bases between the two ends.